This T cell receptor (beta chain) was recovered during a study of beta chain features in type 1 diabetes. Study results and limitations: Individuals with type 1 diabetes displayed fewer insertions and more deletions at VDJ junctions. Sequencing of cDNA might inflate the share of cells that strongly express TCR. Moderate yet significant TCRB CDR3 shortening was seen in Type 1 diabetes patients in all four CD4+ subsets.

This CDR3 is built from 15 residues. V lost 4 bases, J lost 2 bases, and 15 bases lay in between. Germline V gene data show CDR1 as SEHNR and CDR2 as FQNEAQ (reference sequence). Expressed TCRB transcripts got sequenced, as all isolated RNA was reverse transcribed. This table comes from immunoSEQ multiplex PCR, and its TCRdb copy is limited to in-frame clones, with some not included. The top ten clones hold about 0.1% of a sample with 150,000 to 200,000 clones, almost 65% of them seen once. Regarding this clone: Its specificity is unknown.

This TCR was sampled from a man younger than 40 with type 1 diabetes. The genes are TRBV7-9 and TRBJ2-7; perhaps D is TRBD1 or TRBD2 (7 bases each). Sample: naive CD4+ T cells from blood. The CDR3 loop is CASSSWEGQPYEQYF. The CDR3 region has the DNA TGTGCCAGCAGCTCGTGGGAGGGACAGCCCTACGAGCAGTACTTC.